Listed below are T cell receptor beta chains from one sample, sequenced in a study of lymphopenia after photon versus proton radiotherapy. Sequenced by immunoSEQ multiplex PCR; TCRdb stores in-frame clones only, minus some. Here the sample spans 150,000 to 200,000 clones, 80% to 90% being singletons. The sequences come from peripheral blood, collected from a patient treated with photon-based radiotherapy. Receptors were obtained from a man aged 45 to 65 with gastric cancer. Each CDR3 is given with its conserved first and last residue. Expanded clones are given a class, and other clones once, few, many or no size at all.

.,TRBV28,TRBJ1-2,CASSLPSPGQGDGYTF
.,TRBV19,TRBJ2-7,CASSITSGGEQYF
.,TRBV4-1,TRBJ2-1,CASSQVGLAASFF
.,TRBV20-1,TRBJ2-7,CSARERVEQYF
.,TRBV5-6,TRBJ1-1,CASRWTPATEAFF
.,TRBV29-1,TRBJ1-4,CSVEVGGEKLFF
.,TRBV6-1,TRBJ2-2,CASGLTGELFF
.,TRBV7-9,TRBJ1-5,CASSYNRGNQPQHF
.,TRBV2,TRBJ2-5,CASKKGSRETQYF
.,TRBV5-4,TRBJ1-1,CASSLDAGIKNTEAFF
.,TRBV18,TRBJ2-5,CASSPTPLGLGSGETQYF
.,TRBV5-1,TRBJ2-5,CASSSRLADQETQYF
.,TRBV18,TRBJ1-1,CASSPTGIGMNTEAFF
.,TRBV5-1,TRBJ2-5,CASSLPGETQYF
few,TRBV4-1,TRBJ2-5,CASSQGPGLGETQYF
.,TRBV7-9,TRBJ2-5,CASMRSSGRAGETQYF
.,TRBV28,TRBJ1-1,CASSLSPSADRGEDTEAFF
.,TRBV7-2,TRBJ2-5,CASSLGSRAGQETQYF
.,TRBV5-4,TRBJ2-1,CASSRLASEQFF
.,TRBV6-1,TRBJ1-3,CASRSGDRNGNTIYF
.,TRBV5-1,TRBJ2-5,CASSRVGAGGGETQYF
once,TRBV7-9,TRBJ2-7,CASTPRGLAGVSEQYF
.,TRBV19,TRBJ1-2,CASSIRDSENGYTF
.,TRBV5-6,TRBJ2-7,CASSLKGRQDPNEQYF
.,TRBV7-9,TRBJ2-1,CASSTGTHNNEQFF
.,TRBV4-3,TRBJ1-4,CASSQVTGGNEKLFF
.,TRBV19,TRBJ1-5,CASSSGQGYNQPQHF
.,TRBV5-1,TRBJ2-3,CASSLGEPDTQYF
.,TRBV20-1,TRBJ2-1,CSARENEQFF
.,TRBV19,TRBJ2-1,CASTLTSGGYNEQFF
.,TRBV30,TRBJ2-3,CAWSVRGGTDTQYF
.,TRBV1,TRBJ2-3,CTSSPDPGVTDTQYF
.,TRBV30,TRBJ2-3,CAWSWQGTDTQYF
once,TRBV7-2,TRBJ2-7,CASSLSGLADSYEQYF
.,TRBV4-2,TRBJ1-5,CASSQDQVDSYQPQHF
medium-sized,TRBV7-9,TRBJ1-5,CASSSNGESNQPQHF
.,TRBV5-5,TRBJ1-1,CASSLIGKAYTEAFF
.,TRBV19,TRBJ2-1,CASSIYGSYNEQFF
.,TRBV7-2,TRBJ2-5,CASSQWTSGRGGETQYF
.,TRBV5-5,TRBJ2-7,CASSITGQALGEQYF
.,TRBV7-2,TRBJ2-7,CASSWKTGVNEQYF
.,TRBV28,TRBJ1-2,CASRQGFYGYTF
.,TRBV7-2,TRBJ2-2,CASSLALIGTGELFF
.,TRBV14,TRBJ2-3,CASNTGTMNTDTQYF
.,TRBV7-6,TRBJ2-5,CASSLGGAGETQYF
.,TRBV19,TRBJ2-7,CASSFPGQGTYEQYF
.,TRBV19,TRBJ2-5,CASSSPPGLAGGYQETQYF
.,TRBV7-9,TRBJ2-7,CASSLPRTSGRVGSYEQYF
.,TRBV10-3,TRBJ1-2,CAISEQGSYGYTF
.,TRBV28,TRBJ1-5,CASSLSGGEPQHF
.,TRBV19,.,CASSNTARSYEQYF
.,TRBV7-6,TRBJ2-7,CASSPTSYEQYF
.,TRBV7-8,TRBJ2-7,CASSPDSLSSYEQYF
.,TRBV2,TRBJ1-5,CASSAAGVGNQPQHF
.,TRBV7-6,TRBJ2-1,CASSLVSNSNNEQFF
.,TRBV25-1,TRBJ2-7,CASSEEQGRHSYEQYF